The sequence of this T cell receptor beta chain was determined in a study of CD8 T cells in ankylosing spondylitis. The CDR3 sequence is 12 residues long. Germline lookup yields CDR1 ENHRY and CDR2 SYGVKD. The junction had 0 bases not matched to a gene; V was cut back by 8 bases and J by 3 bases. TCRdb independently ran MiXCR on the 5' RACE reads; one entry per CDR3 protein. The repertoire holds around 140,000 distinct CDR3 sequences, with over 10% as singletons. This clonotype was seen repeatedly, ten times or more. This sequence originates from a female donor with ankylosing spondylitis or in good health (not recorded which). The chain has TRBV10-3 and TRBJ1-1; the match to TRBD1 covers 10 bases. The sequencing sample was made of blood, either unsorted or a sorted T cell fraction (not recorded which). The CDR3 region has the DNA TGTGCCATCGGGACAGGGGACACTGAAGCTTTCTTT. Protein: CAIGTGDTEAFF.